This T cell receptor (beta chain) was documented in a study of blood T cell repertoires in COVID-19 (dated by TCRdb to the early 2020s). For context, the study as a whole: Samples covering the acute and convalescent phases of COVID-19 were provided by collaborators in the United States, Italy and Spain. The prospective study material was composed of cDNA or gDNA derived from T cells, B-cell-depleted T cells, or PBMCs. Subjects who had been exposed to COVID-19, were actively infected with it, or had recovered from it provided the deeply sampled blood TCRbeta repertoires that made up the dataset. A freely available public database, intended as a resource for researchers studying the immune response to SARS-CoV-2, is where the repertoires were released. Samples were obtained from the ongoing ImmuneRACE study (first 160 participants) and from 1,000 to 1,500 subjects provided by 6 global collaborators. Sample metadata almost always included a de-identified subject ID, COVID-19 status, age in years and sex. Where available, HLA class I and class II types were obtained from metadata supplied by the sample provider rather than from assay-based typing.

The study at large found these results: The quantity of clinical and demographic metadata differed by source and by participant and was supplied without curation.

Each collaborating institution followed its own protocols to collect whole blood in K2EDTA tubes. For TCRbeta analysis, collaborators shipped samples in one of three forms: frozen whole blood, isolated PBMCs, or DNA extracted from either of those sample types. The CDR3 runs 15 residues from the cysteine to the phenylalanine. Of the read, only the CDR3 DNA is kept; its 45 bases are in frame from base 1. From a lookup of the germline V gene, CDR1 and CDR2 are SGHTA and FQGNSA. V drops 5 bases and J drops 1 base, leaving 14 bases in between. TCRbeta CDR3 regions were amplified from genomic DNA using the immunoSEQ Assay, a bias-controlled multiplex PCR. The paper's data handling went like this. The number of nucleated cells in each sample was estimated by amplification of reference gene primers within the assay. To quantify the absolute abundance of each unique TCRbeta CDR3 rearrangement, sequence reads were collapsed and filtered. Productive Simpson clonality was computed per sample as the square root of Simpson's diversity index over productive rearrangements. Not all clones reach the TCRdb copy of this immuneACCESS table, which keeps in-frame sequences only. Checked studies attribute under half of the gap to unresolved V genes and leave the rest unexplained. That table furnishes V, J and clone size, whereas the DNA furnished D and trimming. This sample has some 380,000 clones in its table, and 70% to 85% of those were observed once. The ten largest account for roughly 1.2% of the sample.

As regards this clone: Its antigen remains unidentified. No much larger clonotype is one base removed from it; base qualities were not supplied.

The sequencing sample was made of peripheral blood. The TCR originated in a human donor with acute or convalescent COVID-19. The donor label of this sample is uncertain. This receptor chain uses TRBV7-2 and TRBJ1-1, with the D gene not confidently named. The CDR3 has the sequence CASSPVALTNTEAFF. The DNA sequence is as follows: TGTGCCAGCAGCCCCGTGGCACTAACGAACACTGAAGCTTTCTTT. The CDR3 plus the reference TRBV7-2 and TRBJ1-1 genes for the other parts give the full variable domain: GAGVSQSPSNKVTEKGKDVELRCDPISGHTALYWYRQSLGQGLEFLIYFQGNSAPDKSGLPSDRFSAERTGGSVSTLTIQRTQQEDSAVYLCASSPVALTNTEAFFGQGTRLTVV.